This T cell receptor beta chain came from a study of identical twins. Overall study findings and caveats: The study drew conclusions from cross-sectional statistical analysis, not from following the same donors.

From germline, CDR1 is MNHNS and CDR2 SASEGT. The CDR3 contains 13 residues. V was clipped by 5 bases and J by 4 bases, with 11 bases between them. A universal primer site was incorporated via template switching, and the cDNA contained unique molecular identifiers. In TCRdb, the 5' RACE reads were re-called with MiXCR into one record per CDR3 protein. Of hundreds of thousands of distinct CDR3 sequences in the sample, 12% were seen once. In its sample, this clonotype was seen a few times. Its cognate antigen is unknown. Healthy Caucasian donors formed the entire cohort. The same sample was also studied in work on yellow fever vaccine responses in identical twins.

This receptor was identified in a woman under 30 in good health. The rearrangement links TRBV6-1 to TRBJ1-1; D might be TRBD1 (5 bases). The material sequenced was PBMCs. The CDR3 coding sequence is TGTGCCAGCAGTACCAGGGATAGCACTGAAGCTTTCTTT. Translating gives CASSTRDSTEAFF.